This T cell receptor (beta chain) was obtained from a study of T cell responses to AZD1222 COVID-19 vaccine. Study-level information: Pooled samples include second doses given at about 4 or 12 weeks.

This clone was seen just once. Its antigen is currently unknown. Produced via immunoSEQ multiplex PCR; TCRdb's table is partial and in-frame only. The sample yields some 150,000 clones, approximately 94% seen once. The CDR3 is made up of 15 amino acids. Germline V gene sequence: CDR1 KGHSH, CDR2 LQKENI. V was pared by 3 bases and J by 3 bases, with 12 bases between. The study's findings and limits: Among those given AZD1222, only five or six were seropositive at baseline.

The sample here was peripheral blood, taken on day 0 of AZD1222 vaccination. The chain links TRBV18 to TRBJ1-5, with D tentatively TRBD1 (5 bases). The sequence came from an adult in good health. The CDR3 bases are TGTGCCAGCTCACCTTCCCAGGGTTACAATCAGCCCCAGCATTTT. Encoded protein: CASSPSQGYNQPQHF.